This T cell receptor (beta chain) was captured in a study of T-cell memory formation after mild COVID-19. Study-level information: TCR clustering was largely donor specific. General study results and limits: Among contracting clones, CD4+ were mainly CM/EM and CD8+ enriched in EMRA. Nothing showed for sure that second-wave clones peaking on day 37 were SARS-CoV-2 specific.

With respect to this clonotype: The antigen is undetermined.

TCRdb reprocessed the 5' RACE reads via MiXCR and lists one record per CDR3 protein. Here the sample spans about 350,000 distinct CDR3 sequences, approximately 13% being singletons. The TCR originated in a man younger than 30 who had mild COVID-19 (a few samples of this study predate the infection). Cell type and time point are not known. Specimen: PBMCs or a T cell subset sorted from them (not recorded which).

CDR3 in DNA: TGTGCCAGCAGTTATCAGGGCGCGGGGGGGCAGTTCTTC. Protein: CASSYQGAGGQFF. The chain has TRBV6-2 or TRBV6-3 and TRBJ2-1; 8 bases agree with TRBD2. CDR1 is MNHEY, CDR2 SVGEGT, per germline. The CDR3 has 13 amino acids. V was pared by 3 bases and J by 12 bases, with 7 bases of the junction left unmatched.